Included here is one T cell receptor beta chain sequence, with context. This clonotype has a handful of counts. The clone's antigen remains unknown. Base qualities are not recorded, but no much larger clone differs from it by a single base. The CDR3 contains 12 residues, cysteine and phenylalanine counted. The read is trimmed to its CDR3 DNA, 36 bases read in frame from base 1. V sheds 3 bases and J sheds 1 base, leaving 6 bases between their ends. Per the germline V gene (reference sequence), DFQATT is the CDR1 and SNEGSKA is the CDR2. This sample is part of a study of blood T cells in healthy people across ages (dated by TCRdb to the mid-2010s). As for the study more broadly: In model experiments, roughly one uniquely barcoded TCR beta cDNA molecule per two T cells was captured by template switching. To track age-related changes in TCR beta repertoire diversity, the study relied on deep sequencing normalized with unique cDNA molecular identifiers. Four age groups were formed from the donors: young (average approximately 15 years), middle-aged (around 39), aged (around 62) and long-lived (82). Using the same blood draw, the study looked at two additional independent replicas of 1 million unique cDNA reads for two donors, one aged 18 to 30 and the other aged 80 or older.

The paper's findings and limits, for the study overall: As age increased, observed TCR beta diversity per million T cells dropped in a roughly linear way, and a significant reduction was already evident by age about 40. Since profiling was done on bulk unsorted PBMCs, naive and antigen-experienced compartments could not be conclusively compared. Observed TCR beta diversity correlated strongly with the percentage of naive T cells measured by flow cytometry. Because donor CMV infection status was unknown, age-related changes in expanded clonotypes were potentially confounded. Estimates of total diversity based on one million sequenced T cells were regarded as lower bounds and as underestimates. Compared with the aged group, the long-lived group had more naive CD4+ T cells, fewer expanded clones and increased TCR diversity, suggesting age selection.

The donors were roughly 38 Caucasian individuals from Russia, aged 6 to 90 years, who were systemically healthy. Each donor gave ten milliliters of peripheral blood, collected into EDTA-treated Vacutainer tubes. Ficoll-Paque density-gradient centrifugation was used to isolate PBMCs, with at least 7 million obtained per sample. Total RNA, at least 5 micrograms per sample, was extracted from PBMCs with Trizol reagent. For every donor, flow cytometry on a PBMC aliquot measured the percentage of naive CD45RAhigh/CD27high T cells. Receptor libraries were prepared by 5' RACE. Reads for this sample came from an Illumina HiSeq 2500. A second roughly 6 to 12 cycle PCR used a sample-barcoded 5' primer and a J-beta primer mix. A template-switch 5' adaptor carrying 12 random nucleotides introduced a unique molecular identifier onto each TCR beta cDNA molecule. Each sample yielded at least 2.5 million CDR3-containing paired-end reads. First-strand cDNA was synthesized from all RNA with the Mint cDNA synthesis kit, primed by a TRBC-specific oligonucleotide. Following uracil-DNA glycosylase treatment, all cDNA underwent a first 18-cycle PCR with the universal primers M1SS and BC2_uni_R. As for the original processing: Normalization of each sample was performed by random selection of 1 million high-quality reads, each carrying a distinct molecular identifier. Instead of being binned into consensus sequences, reads with shared molecular identifiers were discarded. MiTCR, set to a Q25 quality threshold and the strictest error-elimination algorithm, was used for CDR3 identification, clonotype clustering and error correction. A nonparametric unseen species model using Euler transformation provided a lower-bound estimate of total TCR beta diversity. TCRdb took the public reads, trimmed them with fastp at Q25, ran MiXCR for clone calling and kept in-frame beta chains. Rows are combined by CDR3 protein, so each entry shows the most common genes and DNA. The V and J calls shown here were made by TCRdb, not taken from the authors' results. For this sample the table gives more than 450,000 distinct CDR3 sequences, of which about 29% were detected only once. The ten top clones hold approximately 3.3% of the sample.

The same data also went into a second study, on T cells of mothers and their children. The second study reports: Nine systemically healthy Caucasian individuals, comprising three mothers and their six children, were included as donors. cDNA synthesis used all of the extracted RNA, with 1.5 ug of RNA in each 15 ul reaction. In the second PCR, the M1S primer introduced both the sample barcodes and 2-4 random nucleotides. Each mother yielded over 10 million TCR beta CDR3 reads and each child about 3 million reads. TCR recombination output is similarly shaped by thymic selection in related and unrelated pairs, with a minor effect exerted by inherited differences. Related mother-child pairs always showed normalized repertoire overlap that was slightly higher than in unrelated mother-child pairs, though the difference was never significant. With a sensitivity of about 100 clones per million clonotypes, no persistent microchimeric T cell clones were detected. To look for features that set related mother-child pairs apart from unrelated individuals, the researchers ran deep NGS to compare the TCR beta repertoires of mothers and children. On average, the children were about 12 +/- 4 years old, while the mothers were about 40 +/- 4 years old. After adapters were ligated using NEBNext reagents, the libraries underwent 100+100 nt paired-end sequencing on an Illumina HiSeq 2000. Mother and child libraries were prepared a month apart and sequenced in separate runs to prevent cross-contamination. Each donor had between roughly 450,000 and 2,100,000 distinct TCR beta clonotypes identified. Naive TCR beta clonotypes were estimated from low-frequency clonotypes matched to each donor's FACS-determined naive share, without sorting.

The sequence was collected from a boy aged 2 to 10 in good health. The chain joins TRBV20-1 to TRBJ2-5, with the D gene not confidently named. Sample: blood. The nucleotide sequence is given as TGCAGTGCTAGTACCATCCAAGAGACCCAGTACTTC. This encodes CSASTIQETQYF.